A single sample gave rise to the 5 T cell receptor beta chains below, sequenced in a study of blood T cell repertoires in COVID-19. Clones were sequenced by immunoSEQ multiplex PCR, and TCRdb holds only the in-frame ones, with some missing. The sample lists about 120,000 clones; over 80% were seen once. The sample consisted of PBMCs or T cells enriched from blood (not recorded which). The receptors shown here come from a woman younger than 45 who had recovered from COVID-19.

The J gene is TRBJ2-1, the V gene TRBV5-3; 13 bases fit TRBD2. TRBV5-3 carries the ORF label, with uncertain function. The CDR3 extends over 18 amino acids. Germline trimming cut 6 bases from V and 8 bases from J; bases unmatched to any gene: 17. CDR3: CARTHLSPGTSGTDEQFF. Here the CDR3 DNA reads TGTGCCAGAACCCACTTGTCGCCGGGGACTAGCGGGACCGATGAGCAGTTCTTC.

The rearrangement uses TRBV15 and TRBJ1-5; D not certain. The CDR3 covers 15 residues. Looked up from germline, CDR1 is LNHNV and CDR2 is YYDKDF (reference sequence). Trimming cost V 1 base and J 1 base, with 8 bases left between them. The CDR3 loop is CATSRGGSSNQPQHF. The CDR3 DNA sequence: TGTGCCACCAGCAGAGGAGGGTCCAGCAATCAGCCCCAGCATTTT.

This clone was detected only a few times. CDR3 in amino acids: CASSLEPQGSGNTIYF. DNA for the CDR3: TGTGCCAGCAGCTTAGAACCCCAGGGCTCTGGAAACACCATATATTTT. This rearrangement joins TRBV7-2 to TRBJ1-3; a weak D match, TRBD1 (5 bases). The CDR3 is made up of 16 amino acids. The V and J ends lost 1 base and 0 bases respectively, with 10 bases between them. Germline CDR1 and CDR2: SGHTA and FQGNSA.

The chain uses TRBV19 and TRBJ1-2; TRBD1 agrees at 7 bases. V trimming: 6 bases; J trimming: 8 bases; junction bases outside the gene matches: 12. Looked up from germline, CDR1 is LNHDA and CDR2 is SQIVND (reference sequence). The CDR3 sequence is 14 residues long. For the CDR3, the DNA is TGTGCCAGTAGACGCAGGGGGATAAAGGACGGCTACACCTTC. Its translation: CASRRRGIKDGYTF.

This clone turned up a few times. This chain links TRBV19 with TRBJ1-2; a weak D match, TRBD1 (6 bases). The CDR3 is made up of 14 amino acids. CDR1 LNHDA and CDR2 SQIVND come from the germline V gene (reference sequence). Trimming removed 6 bases at V and 4 bases at J, with 15 bases between. In DNA, the CDR3 is TGTGCCAGTAGCGGGCCTGGGGGCCTCTATGGCTACACCTTC. Its protein product is CASSGPGGLYGYTF.